The 12 T cell receptor beta chains below were found in one sample sequenced in a study of cytomegalovirus exposure and HLA in healthy donors. 60 Vbeta and 13 Jbeta primers were used in PCR. Clones were read by immunoSEQ multiplex PCR, and TCRdb kept only the in-frame ones, dropping some. The sample has 160,000 or so clones, around 79% seen once. Sequencing input: PBMCs. These receptors all come from a middle-aged man in good health and CMV-seronegative.

This clone was observed a handful of times. The chain couples TRBV11-2 to TRBJ2-2; perhaps TRBD2 as D (6 bases). V was shortened by 0 bases and J by 7 bases, with 9 bases between the two germline ends. Germline assignment: CDR1 SGHAT and CDR2 FQNNGV. The CDR3 is 14 residues long. The CDR3 here is CASSLDGRSGELFF. In DNA form, the CDR3 reads TGTGCCAGCAGCTTAGACGGGAGAAGCGGGGAGCTGTTTTTT. Full variable domain (remainder filled in from reference TRBV11-2 and TRBJ2-2): EAGVAQSPRYKIIEKRQSVAFWCNPISGHATLYWYQQILGQGPKLLIQFQNNGVVDDSQLPKDRFSAERLKGVDSTLKIQPAKLEDSAVYLCASSLDGRSGELFFGEGSRLTVL.

V usage is TRBV4-1 and J usage is TRBJ1-4; no reliable D call. The V gene lost 0 bases and the J gene lost 6 bases, with 11 bases spanning the gap. Germline lookup yields CDR1 MGHRA and CDR2 YSYEKL. The CDR3 totals 15 residues. CDR3 DNA: TGCGCCAGCAGCCAAGATCGGGGAGGCGATGAAAAACTGTTTTTT. Translating gives CASSQDRGGDEKLFF.

This clone was recorded a few times. This chain connects TRBV30 to TRBJ2-7; 10 nucleotides match TRBD1. The V gene end was trimmed by 5 bases and the J gene end by 5 bases; junction bases not matched to a gene: 6. Per germline, CDR1 GTSNPN and CDR2 SVGIG (reference sequence). The CDR3 length is 13 residues. CDR3 DNA: TGTGCCTGGCGGACAGGGGGAATTAACGAGCAGTACTTC. Protein: CAWRTGGINEQYF.

The chain recombines TRBV27 with TRBJ1-6; TRBD1 agrees at 7 bases. Germline loops: CDR1 MNHEY, CDR2 SMNVEV (reference sequence). V lost 0 bases to trimming and J lost 6 bases; unmatched junction nucleotides: 2. There are 15 residues in the CDR3. DNA of the CDR3: TGTGCCAGCAGTTTATCACAGGGGATTAATTCACCCCTCCACTTT. Its protein is CASSLSQGINSPLHF.

The chain recombines TRBV2 with TRBJ2-7, with 10 nucleotides matching TRBD1. The germline V gene encodes CDR1 SNHLY and CDR2 FYNNEI. This CDR3 comprises 15 residues. J gave up 0 bases and V 8 bases, and 7 bases lay outside the gene matches. The CDR3 nucleotides are TGTGCCAGCGGATGGACAGGGGGTGGCTCCTACGAGCAGTACTTC. Translated: CASGWTGGGSYEQYF.

J is TRBJ1-6 and V is TRBV6-1; 10 bases align to TRBD1. CDR1 is MNHNS, CDR2 SASEGT, per germline. V was pared by 2 bases and J by 10 bases, with 14 bases of the junction left unmatched. There are 18 residues in the CDR3. CDR3 DNA: TGTGCCAGCAGTGAAAGAGAGGTTTGGGGGACAGGGGACTCACCCCTCCACTTT. It is translated as CASSEREVWGTGDSPLHF.

This chain uses TRBV7-9 with TRBJ2-5; D unclear. Trimming removed 5 bases at V and 2 bases at J, with 12 bases between. Germline CDR1 is SEHNR and CDR2 is FQNEAQ (reference sequence). The CDR3 has 14 amino acids. The CDR3 loop reads CASSATSLQETQYF. The CDR3 DNA sequence: TGTGCCAGCAGCGCCACGAGTTTGCAAGAGACCCAGTACTTC.

The J gene is TRBJ1-3, the V gene TRBV7-2; no definite D call. The CDR3 has 12 amino acids. Germline V gene data show CDR1 as SGHTA and CDR2 as FQGNSA. V lost 5 bases, J lost 4 bases, and 6 bases lay in between. Here the CDR3 reads CASSPPGNTIYF. DNA of the CDR3: TGTGCCAGCAGCCCCCCGGGAAACACCATATATTTT.

The chain carries TRBV6-1 and TRBJ1-4; TRBD1 aligns across 7 bases. The CDR3 is 14 amino acids. Per germline, CDR1 MNHNS and CDR2 SASEGT. Trimming cost V 5 bases and J 7 bases; bases outside gene matches: 7. The CDR3 nucleotides read TGTGCCAGCAGTATAGACGAGGGGGCTGAAAAACTGTTTTTT. This encodes CASSIDEGAEKLFF.

The chain has TRBV6-1 and TRBJ2-3; D is undetermined. Trimming removed 2 bases from V and 2 bases from J, with 5 bases in between. The germline V gene encodes CDR1 MNHNS and CDR2 SASEGT. The CDR3 runs 13 residues. CDR3 amino acids: CASSETFTDTQYF. In nucleotides, the CDR3 is TGTGCCAGCAGTGAAACTTTCACAGATACGCAGTATTTT.

The chain combines TRBV4-3 with TRBJ1-6, with D tentatively TRBD1 (6 bases). The V end lost 6 bases, the J end lost 8 bases, and 17 bases lay between the germline ends. The CDR3 runs to 15 residues. Germline assignment: CDR1 LGHNA and CDR2 YSLEER. The CDR3 coding sequence is TGCGCCAGCAGGCAAACTGACGGACAGCATTCACCCCTCCACTTT. Its protein is CASRQTDGQHSPLHF.

The CDR3 bases are TGTGCCAGCAGGCTTCAACTACAGGGGGTGAACGAGCAGTACTTC. It encodes CASRLQLQGVNEQYF. This rearrangement joins TRBV5-6 to TRBJ2-5, with 8 positions matching TRBD1. The end of the DNA aligns better with TRBJ2-7, so the J call may be wrong. Germline V gene data show CDR1 as SGHDT and CDR2 as YYEEEE. CDR3 length equals 15 residues.